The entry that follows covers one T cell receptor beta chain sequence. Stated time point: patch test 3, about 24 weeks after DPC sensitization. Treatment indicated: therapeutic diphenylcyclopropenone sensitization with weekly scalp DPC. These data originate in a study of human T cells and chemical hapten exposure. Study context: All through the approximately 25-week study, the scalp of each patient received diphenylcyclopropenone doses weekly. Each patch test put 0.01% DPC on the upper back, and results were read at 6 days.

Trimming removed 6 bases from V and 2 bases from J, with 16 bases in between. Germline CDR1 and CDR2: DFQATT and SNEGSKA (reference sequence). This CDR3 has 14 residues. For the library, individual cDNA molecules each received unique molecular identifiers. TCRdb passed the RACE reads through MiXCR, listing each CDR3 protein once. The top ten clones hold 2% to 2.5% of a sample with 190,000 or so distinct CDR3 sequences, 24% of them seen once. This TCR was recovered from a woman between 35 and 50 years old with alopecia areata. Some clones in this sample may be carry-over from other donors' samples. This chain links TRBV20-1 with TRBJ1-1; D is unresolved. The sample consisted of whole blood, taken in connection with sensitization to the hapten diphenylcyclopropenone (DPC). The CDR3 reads CSAPANRANTEAFF. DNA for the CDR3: TGCAGTGCCCCGGCGAACAGAGCTAACACTGAAGCTTTCTTT.